This TCR beta chain was sequenced for a study of blood T cell repertoires in COVID-19. Study at large: In each case, the material was cDNA or gDNA derived from T cells, B-cell-depleted T cells, or PBMCs.

Produced via immunoSEQ multiplex PCR; TCRdb's table is partial and in-frame only. Found here are over 250,000 clones, around 87% of them singletons; the top ten hold roughly 5.3%. This clone was seen only a few times. Participants spanned ages about 18 to 100 years and resided in 20 to 30 US areas. Donors in Cohort 3 counted as recovered after two negative PCRs, clearance, or symptom resolution. The CDR3 length is 14 residues. CDR1 and CDR2 from the germline V gene are SNHLY and FYNNEI. V was clipped by 5 bases and J by 2 bases; unmatched bases: 5. The receptor was isolated from a woman aged 25 to 39 who had recovered from COVID-19. This rearrangement joins TRBV2 to TRBJ1-2; 7 bases map to TRBD1. Sample: PBMCs or T cells enriched from blood (not recorded which). The CDR3 sequence is CASSPGQYNYGYTF. In DNA form, the CDR3 reads TGTGCCAGCAGTCCGGGACAGTACAACTATGGCTACACCTTC.